This T cell receptor (beta chain) is from a study of blood T cell repertoires in COVID-19. Study overall: Acute-phase and convalescent COVID-19 samples originated in the United States, Italy and Spain. The analysed material was cDNA or gDNA that came from T cells, B-cell-depleted T cells, or PBMCs.

As originally analysed: Reference gene primer amplification in the assay estimated nucleated cell counts. The repertoire was sequenced with immunoSEQ multiplex PCR; TCRdb's copy has only in-frame clones and lacks some. The V and J calls and clone size were taken over from that table, and D and trimming were inferred from the DNA. This repertoire shows about 94,000 clones, roughly 80% found once; its top ten account for 15% to 20%. Germline lookup yields CDR1 LNHDA and CDR2 SQIVND (reference sequence). The CDR3 length is 14 residues. Between the trimmed V and J ends, which lost 6 bases and 4 bases, there was a span of 13 bases.

This clonotype was sampled from a human donor in a cohort sampled during active COVID-19. Specimen: peripheral blood. The V call is TRBV19, the J call TRBJ1-5; perhaps TRBD1 as D (6 bases). CDR3 DNA: TGTGCCAGTAGAAGGACAGATCGAAATCAGCCCCAGCATTTT. Residues: CASRRTDRNQPQHF.